These 15 T cell receptor beta chains originate from one sample sequenced in a study of tissue T cells after allogeneic stem cell transplantation. Time point defined: mouse harvest day 7 after allogeneic transplant. Tail vein injection delivered 10^7 T-cell-depleted bone marrow cells and 10^6 splenic CD5+ T cells. Profiling relied on immunoSEQ multiplex PCR, and the TCRdb table lists in-frame clones only, not all of them. There are about 5,500 clones in the sample; roughly 50% occur only once, and approximately 10% lies in the top ten. The sample was gut tissue. The source of these receptors is a female BALB/c mouse given C57BL/6 T cells with graft-versus-host disease after an allogeneic hematopoietic cell transplant.

About this clone itself: These gene names are mouse names. With the read ending 1 residue before the CDR3 end, the germline J gene is used to fill in that end. The V gene is TRBV5, the J gene TRBJ1-5, with TRBD1 as a possible D gene (6 bases). The V gene lost 5 bases and the J gene lost 0 bases, with 11 bases spanning the gap. Germline lookup yields CDR1 LGHNA and CDR2 YNLKQL (reference sequence). This CDR3 contains 15 residues. CDR3 in amino acids: CASSYRDNNNQAPLF. The sequenced part of the CDR3 DNA is TGTGCCAGCAGCTACCGGGACAATAACAACCAGGCTCCGCTT.

The sample holds a few counts of this clone. Gene names and germline refer to mouse. The read ends 1 residue early relative to the CDR3; the germline J gene fills the gap. The chain couples TRBV3 to TRBJ2-7, with 10 bases fitting TRBD2. The CDR3 extends over 14 amino acids. V shed 1 base, J shed 4 bases, and the junction held 1 base outside the gene matches. CDR1 and CDR2 (germline): SNHLY, FYNGKV (reference sequence). Partial CDR3 DNA: TGTGCCAGCAGCTTAGGGACTGGGGGTTATGAACAGTAC. Translating gives CASSLGTGGYEQY. The CDR3 as a whole reads CASSLGTGGYEQYF.

With regard to this clone: Gene names and germline refer to mouse. The CDR3 goes on 1 residue after the read ends, and that part is filled in from the germline J gene. This chain joins TRBV5 and TRBJ2-1; D gene uncertain. The V gene's germline CDR1 is LGHNA and CDR2 YNLKQL (reference sequence). V dropped 1 base and J dropped 3 bases, with 10 bases sitting between them. The CDR3 loop spans 15 amino acids. CDR3 DNA, as far as it was read: TGTGCCAGCAGCCAAGTGGGTGGGTCCTATGCTGAGCAGTTC. Its protein product is CASSQVGGSYAEQF. The whole CDR3 sequence reads CASSQVGGSYAEQFF.

Note on this clone: Gene names are mouse gene names. Read data end 1 residue before the CDR3 end; the end is taken from the germline J gene. V usage is TRBV5 and J usage is TRBJ2-3; the D call may be TRBD1 or TRBD2 (5 bases each). The CDR3 totals 15 residues. Germline V gene sequence: CDR1 LGHNA, CDR2 YNLKQL (reference sequence). V lost 2 bases and J 0 bases, leaving 9 bases between the germline ends. The CDR3 sequence is CASSQKGPSAETLYF. CDR3 DNA (partial): TGTGCCAGCAGCCAAAAGGGACCGAGTGCAGAAACGCTGTAT.

This clone was found a few times. Germline and genes: mouse. Coverage ceases 1 residue before the CDR3 finishes, and the germline J gene fills in the end. The chain employs TRBV26 and TRBJ2-1, with no clear D. This CDR3 comprises 11 residues. Germline CDR1 is KGHPV and CDR2 is FQNQEV (reference sequence). V was cut by 4 bases and J by 8 bases, with 6 bases left in between. CDR3 region: CASSRATEQFF. The CDR3 DNA, read in part, is TGTGCCAGCAGTCGGGCCACTGAGCAGTTC.

This clone was recorded a few times. Gene names refer to mouse genes. CDR3 sequence: CASSPGHSGNTLYF. The CDR3 bases that were read are TGTGCCAGCAGTCCGGGACATTCTGGAAATACGCTCTAT. The chain is built from TRBV26 and TRBJ1-3; a possible D gene is TRBD1 (6 bases). The CDR3 is cut off 1 residue early in the read; its end comes from the germline J gene. Germline loops: CDR1 KGHPV, CDR2 FQNQEV (reference sequence). The CDR3 is 14 amino acids. V was shortened by 4 bases and J by 0 bases, with 7 bases between the two germline ends.

This clone was picked up a small number of times. The gene names given are mouse names. Read sequence stops 1 residue before the CDR3 end, and the germline J gene provides the missing end. The V call is TRBV4, the J call TRBJ2-4; D perhaps matches TRBD1 (5 bases). Trimming removed 4 bases at V and 4 bases at J, with 6 bases between. The CDR3 loop spans 12 amino acids. CDR1 and CDR2 (germline): LGHDT, YNNKQL (reference sequence). The CDR3 bases that were read are TGTGCCAGCAGCTGGACAAAAAACACCTTGTAC. This translates into CASSWTKNTLY. The complete CDR3 reads CASSWTKNTLYF.

Comment on this clone: Gene names and germline match the mouse. The CDR3 end lies 1 residue beyond the end of the read and is filled in from the germline J gene. The chain is built from TRBV3 and TRBJ1-2; 7 nucleotides agree with TRBD1. V was pared by 3 bases and J by 4 bases, with 5 bases of the junction left unmatched. The germline V gene has CDR1 SNHLY and CDR2 FYNGKV (reference sequence). This CDR3 comprises 14 residues. The DNA read from the CDR3 is TGTGCCAGCAGCTTGAGGGGGCGCATCTCCGACTACACC. Its protein product is CASSLRGRISDYT. The whole CDR3 sequence is CASSLRGRISDYTF.

Note on this clone: The genes and germline here are from mouse. The CDR3 is cut off 1 residue early in the read; its end comes from the germline J gene. This chain joins TRBV5 and TRBJ2-5, with D maybe TRBD1 (5 bases). V lost 2 bases and J lost 6, with 9 bases in between. Germline CDR1 is LGHNA and CDR2 is YNLKQL (reference sequence). This CDR3 region has 13 residues. Incomplete CDR3 DNA: TGTGCCAGCAGCCAACCAGGGCACGACACCCAGTAC. This translates into CASSQPGHDTQY. The entire CDR3 sequence reads CASSQPGHDTQYF.

In the case of this clone: The listed genes are named as in mouse. The sequence runs out 1 residue before the end of the CDR3; the remainder is reconstructed from the germline J gene. V gene TRBV13-1 combines with J gene TRBJ2-3; 12 nucleotides line up with TRBD2. Trimming cost V 5 bases and J 2 bases; bases outside gene matches: 6. Germline CDR1 NSHNY, CDR2 SYGAGN. The CDR3 sequence is 16 residues long. The sequenced part of the CDR3 DNA is TGTGCCAGCAGCCGACTGGGGGGGCGCGCTGCAGAAACGCTGTAT. Protein sequence: CASSRLGGRAAETLY. The whole CDR3 reads CASSRLGGRAAETLYF.

As concerns this clone: Gene names refer to mouse genes. From the germline J gene comes the end of the CDR3, since the read stops 1 residue before it. V usage is TRBV12-1 and J usage is TRBJ2-3; perhaps TRBD1 as D (7 bases). CDR1 and CDR2 from the germline V gene are SGHSN and HYEKVE. Trimming left V 0 bases short and J 1 base short, with 10 bases between. The CDR3 extends over 15 amino acids. CDR3 bases read: TGTGCCAGCTCTCTCGAGGGGGCGGGTGCAGAAACGCTGTAT. Translating it yields CASSLEGAGAETLY. The full CDR3 protein reads CASSLEGAGAETLYF.

As to this clone: Gene names refer to mouse genes. The read stops 1 residue short of the end of the CDR3; the missing end is completed from the germline J gene. The genes are TRBV31 and TRBJ1-1, with unresolved D. The ends were cut back, 0 bases at V and 0 bases at J, with 8 bases in the middle. CDR1 GKSSPN and CDR2 SITVG come from the germline V gene. This CDR3 is built from 14 residues. Partial CDR3 DNA: TGTGCCTGGAGTCTAGTAGGAGCAAACACAGAAGTCTTC. It encodes CAWSLVGANTEVF. The full CDR3 reads CAWSLVGANTEVFF.

For this clone: Gene names and germline refer to mouse. The CDR3 end is not reached by the read, which stops 1 residue before it; the germline J gene fills it in. The chain combines TRBV26 with TRBJ2-1, with 8 bases that match TRBD2. The CDR3 totals 13 residues. The V gene end was trimmed by 4 bases and the J gene end by 7 bases; junction bases not matched to a gene: 3. CDR1 KGHPV and CDR2 FQNQEV come from the germline V gene (reference sequence). The CDR3 sequence: CASSPGGRAEQFF. The part of the CDR3 DNA that was read is TGTGCCAGCAGTCCGGGGGGGCGGGCTGAGCAGTTC.

Regarding this clone: Mouse names are used for the genes. Other DNA sequences from this sample encode an identical CDR3 as well. CDR3 DNA (partial): TGTGCCAGCAGTCTTGGGGGGGAAAACACCTTGTAC. It is translated as CASSLGGENTLY. The full CDR3 protein is CASSLGGENTLYF. The chain couples TRBV26 to TRBJ2-4; TRBD2 agrees at 8 bases. The read halts 1 residue ahead of the CDR3 end, with the missing end drawn from the germline J gene. V dropped 3 bases and J dropped 4; count of bases not matched to a gene: 0. The CDR3 length is 13 residues. The germline V gene encodes CDR1 KGHPV and CDR2 FQNQEV (reference sequence).

This clone was seen a few times. Genes here carry mouse names. The read falls 1 residue short of the CDR3 end, and the missing part is taken from the germline J gene. The chain combines TRBV5 with TRBJ2-5, with 7 bases aligning to TRBD2. Per the germline V gene, CDR1 is LGHNA and CDR2 is YNLKQL (reference sequence). The CDR3 covers 15 residues. The V gene end was trimmed by 0 bases and the J gene end by 2 bases; junction bases not matched to a gene: 2. CDR3 DNA (partial): TGTGCCAGCAGCCAAGACTGGGGGTCCCAAGACACCCAGTAC. It yields the protein CASSQDWGSQDTQY. The entire CDR3 sequence reads CASSQDWGSQDTQYF.